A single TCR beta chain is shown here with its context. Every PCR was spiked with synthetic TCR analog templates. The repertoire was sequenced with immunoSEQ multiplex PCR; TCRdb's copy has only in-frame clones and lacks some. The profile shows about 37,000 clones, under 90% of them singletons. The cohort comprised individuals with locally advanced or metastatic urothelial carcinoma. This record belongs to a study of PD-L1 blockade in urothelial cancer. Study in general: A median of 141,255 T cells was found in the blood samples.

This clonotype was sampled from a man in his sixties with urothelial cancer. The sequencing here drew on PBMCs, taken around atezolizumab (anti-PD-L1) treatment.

The CDR3 DNA follows: TGCGCCAGCAGCTTGGCCGCCGGGACAATTGATCAGCCCCAGCATTTT. The encoded protein is CASSLAAGTIDQPQHF. This chain connects TRBV5-1 to TRBJ1-5, with D perhaps TRBD1 (6 bases). The germline V gene encodes CDR1 SGHRS and CDR2 YFSETQ. V lost 0 bases and J lost 5, with 15 bases in between. CDR3 length: 16 residues.